The source of this T cell receptor (beta chain) is a study of shared clonotypes between healthy human individuals. About the study: Each donor's CD4 naive and CD4 memory cells filled three plates apiece, CD8 naive two, and CD8 memory one. Study findings and constraints: Larger estimated richness was generally recorded for naive subsets relative to memory subsets.

Note on this clone: Its matching antigen is unknown.

This CDR3 is built from 13 residues. Per germline, CDR1 SGHRS and CDR2 YFSETQ. V was pared by 3 bases and J by 8 bases, with 14 bases between. Replicate PCRs for sorted subsets used approximately 190 ng DNA; this equaled 25,000 to 30,000 T cell genomes. Measured with immunoSEQ multiplex PCR; TCRdb has only the in-frame clones, and not every one. The table includes millions of clones, around 90% detected once. Naive CD45RA+ and memory CD45RA-negative subsets were split from CD4+ cells. Specimen: naive CD4+ T cells sorted from blood. The subset is: CD45RA+ positively selected. This TCR was sampled from a man aged 18 to 29 in good health. The chain links TRBV5-1 to TRBJ1-2; maybe TRBD1 (6 bases). The CDR3 DNA reads TGCGCCAGCAGCTCCGAGGGGGGGAAAGGCTACACCTTC. Translation gives CASSSEGGKGYTF. Based on the CDR3 plus reference TRBV5-1 and TRBJ1-2, the full variable domain is KAGVTQTPRYLIKTRGQQVTLSCSPISGHRSVSWYQQTPGQGLQFLFEYFSETQRNKGNFPGRFSGRQFSNSRSEMNVSTLELGDSALYLCASSSEGGKGYTFGSGTRLTVV.